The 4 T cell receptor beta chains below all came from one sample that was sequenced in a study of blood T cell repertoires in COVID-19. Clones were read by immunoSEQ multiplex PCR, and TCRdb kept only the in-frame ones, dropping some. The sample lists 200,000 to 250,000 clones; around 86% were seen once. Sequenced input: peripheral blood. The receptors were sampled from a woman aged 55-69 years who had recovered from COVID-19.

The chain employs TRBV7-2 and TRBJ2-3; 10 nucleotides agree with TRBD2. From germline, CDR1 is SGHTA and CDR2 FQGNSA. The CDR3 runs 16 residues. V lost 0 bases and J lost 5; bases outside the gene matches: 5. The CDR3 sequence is CASSLAGLAAGDTQYF. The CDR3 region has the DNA TGTGCCAGCAGCTTAGCAGGACTAGCGGCGGGAGATACGCAGTATTTT.

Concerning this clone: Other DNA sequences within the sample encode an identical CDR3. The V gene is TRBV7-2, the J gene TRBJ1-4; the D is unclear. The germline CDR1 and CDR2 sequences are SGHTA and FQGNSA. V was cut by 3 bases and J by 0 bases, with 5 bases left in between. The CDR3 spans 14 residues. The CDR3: CASSFSATNEKLFF. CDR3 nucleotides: TGTGCCAGCAGCTTCTCTGCAACTAATGAAAAACTGTTTTTT.

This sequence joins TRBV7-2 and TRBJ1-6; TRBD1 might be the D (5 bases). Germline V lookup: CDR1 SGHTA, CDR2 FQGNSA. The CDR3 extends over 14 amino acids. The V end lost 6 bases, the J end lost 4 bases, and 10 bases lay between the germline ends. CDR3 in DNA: TGTGCCAGCAGGTCCCAGGGTTATAATTCACCCCTCCACTTT. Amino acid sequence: CASRSQGYNSPLHF.

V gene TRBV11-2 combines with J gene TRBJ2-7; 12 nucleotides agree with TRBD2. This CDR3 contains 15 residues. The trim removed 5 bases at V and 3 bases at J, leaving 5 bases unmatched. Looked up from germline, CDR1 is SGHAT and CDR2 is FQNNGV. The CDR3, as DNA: TGTGCCAGCAGCCCTAGGACTAGCGGGGACTACGAGCAGTACTTC. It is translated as CASSPRTSGDYEQYF.